This passage covers 23 T cell receptor beta chains from one sample sequenced in a study of shared clonotypes between healthy human individuals. Here immunoSEQ multiplex PCR was the method, and the copy in TCRdb shows in-frame clones only, minus some. The data contain approximately 2,000,000 clones, about 93% of them seen just once; the ten biggest clones take up approximately 1.6%. Positively selected for CCR7, the CD45RO-negative cells used as naive CD8 cells excluded terminally differentiated effector memory CD45RA+ cells. Sequencing was performed on naive CD8+ T cells from PBMCs. These receptors came from a man younger than 35 in good health. Some clones in this sample may be carry-over from other donors' samples.

The genes are TRBV2 and TRBJ1-1, with TRBD1 identical over 7 bases. CDR1 is SNHLY, CDR2 FYNNEI, per germline. The CDR3 consists of 15 residues. Trimming removed 5 bases from V and 6 bases from J; junction bases left unmatched: 12. As DNA, the CDR3 is TGTGCCAGCAGTCCGACAGGGAGGTCAAGTCCTGAAGCTTTCTTT. As protein: CASSPTGRSSPEAFF.

The rearrangement links TRBV6-5 to TRBJ1-4; a weak D match, TRBD1 (6 bases). The germline V and J ends were trimmed by 0 bases and 10 bases, with 18 bases remaining between them. Germline-derived CDR1 and CDR2 are MNHEY and SVGAGI. The CDR3 is made up of 16 amino acids. CDR3 residues: CASSYSGQPRVGKLFF. The CDR3 DNA reads as TGTGCCAGCAGTTACTCCGGACAGCCGAGGGTGGGAAAACTGTTTTTT.

This chain joins TRBV7-9 and TRBJ2-5; D gene unclear. The V end lost 6 bases, the J end lost 3 bases, and 14 bases lay between the germline ends. This CDR3 region has 14 residues. Per the germline V gene, CDR1 is SEHNR and CDR2 is FQNEAQ (reference sequence). The DNA for the CDR3 is TGTGCCAGCAGACCCCGCCCAAGCGAAGAGACCCAGTACTTC. Translating gives CASRPRPSEETQYF.

This clone was recorded once. This chain connects TRBV11-2 to TRBJ2-5, with D possibly being TRBD1 (6 bases). Judging by the DNA end, TRBJ2-7 fits better; the J call may be wrong. This CDR3 has 14 residues. Germline assignment: CDR1 SGHAT and CDR2 FQNNGV. Written as DNA, the CDR3 is TGTGCCAGCAGCGACGACAGGAGCTCCTACGAGCAGTACTTC. It yields the protein CASSDDRSSYEQYF.

This chain connects TRBV5-4 to TRBJ2-2; 12 bases agree with TRBD2. CDR3 size: 18 residues. The germline CDR1 and CDR2 sequences are SGHNT and YYREEE (reference sequence). V lost 4 bases and J lost 4; bases outside the gene matches: 11. For the CDR3, the DNA is TGTGCCAGCAGCGACTGGAACGGACTAGCGGGACGCACCGGGGAGCTGTTTTTT. Translated: CASSDWNGLAGRTGELFF.

The chain combines TRBV9 with TRBJ2-6; D is uncertain. The CDR3 runs 14 residues. Trimming pared 0 bases from V and 7 bases from J, leaving 8 bases between. Per the germline V gene, CDR1 is SGDLS and CDR2 is YYNGEE. The CDR3 is CASSVGGYANVLTF. The CDR3 DNA is TGTGCCAGCAGCGTAGGTGGTTACGCCAACGTCCTGACTTTC.

The chain combines TRBV25-1 with TRBJ2-1, with D perhaps assigned TRBD1 or TRBD2 (6 bases each). Deletions cut 7 bases from V and 6 bases from J, with 16 bases between. The CDR3 has 14 amino acids. Germline values: CDR1 MGHDK, CDR2 SYGVNS. CDR3 sequence (DNA): TGTGCCAGCACGTCATCAGGGGACTTCAATGAGCAGTTCTTC. Amino acid sequence: CASTSSGDFNEQFF.

The chain employs TRBV7-6 and TRBJ2-7; 10 positions agree with TRBD2. The length of the CDR3 is 14 residues. V was clipped by 7 bases and J by 6 bases; unmatched bases: 9. CDR1 is SGHVS and CDR2 is FNYEAQ in the germline V gene. As DNA, the CDR3 is TGTGCCAGCACGCTAGCGGGAGAATCCCCCGAGCAGTACTTC. Protein product: CASTLAGESPEQYF.

The chain has TRBV20-1 and TRBJ2-1; D unresolved. CDR1 and CDR2 (germline): DFQATT, SNEGSKA (reference sequence). There are 10 residues in the CDR3. V was cut by 1 base and J by 10 bases, with 5 bases left in between. The CDR3 protein is CSARGEEQFF. For the CDR3, the DNA is TGCAGTGCTAGAGGAGAAGAGCAGTTCTTC.

V usage is TRBV11-3 and J usage is TRBJ2-1; TRBD2 matches at 9 bases. V shed 2 bases, J shed 5 bases, and the junction held 13 bases outside the gene matches. In germline, CDR1 is SGHNT, CDR2 YENEEA. The CDR3 is made up of 18 amino acids. The CDR3 DNA reads TGTGCCAGCAGCTTATGGCCCACTGGGCGGGAGGGCGACAATGAGCAGTTCTTC. It specifies CASSLWPTGREGDNEQFF.

The chain carries TRBV19 and TRBJ2-1; D is uncertain. V shed 2 bases and J shed 2 bases, with 10 bases lying between them. The germline V gene encodes CDR1 LNHDA and CDR2 SQIVND (reference sequence). CDR3 length: 15 residues. This chain's CDR3 is CASSILGSPYNEQFF. CDR3 sequence (DNA): TGTGCCAGTAGTATATTGGGGTCCCCCTACAATGAGCAGTTCTTC.

This clone was counted a single time. J is TRBJ2-7 and V is TRBV2; 7 bases line up with TRBD1. The CDR3 spans 13 residues. Per the germline V gene, CDR1 is SNHLY and CDR2 is FYNNEI. The J segment lost 3 bases and the V segment lost 8 bases, leaving 7 bases of the junction unmatched. CDR3 nucleotides: TGTGCCAGCCGGGGACAGAACGACTACGAGCAGTACTTC. This encodes CASRGQNDYEQYF.

This clone was observed once. V and J are TRBV27 and TRBJ2-1; D is unresolved. The CDR3 is 12 residues long. Deletions cut 2 bases from V and 8 bases from J, with 7 bases between. The germline V gene has CDR1 MNHEY and CDR2 SMNVEV (reference sequence). This CDR3 is CASSLRHDEQFF. The CDR3 nucleotides read TGTGCCAGCAGTTTACGACACGATGAGCAGTTCTTC.

The V and J genes are TRBV29-1 and TRBJ1-3, with D possibly TRBD1 on 5 matching bases. CDR3 length: 15 amino acids. Germline CDR1 and CDR2: SQVTM and ANQGSEA. V was cut by 5 bases and J by 6 bases, with 20 bases left in between. CDR3: CSVKFGQGEINTIYF. CDR3 sequence (DNA): TGCAGCGTTAAATTCGGTCAGGGAGAGATAAACACCATATATTTT.

The chain carries TRBV9 and TRBJ2-7; 7 nucleotides line up with TRBD2. This CDR3 is built from 15 residues. With 4 bases clipped from V and 2 bases from J, the junction kept 9 bases outside the gene matches. Germline V gene data show CDR1 as SGDLS and CDR2 as YYNGEE. The CDR3 bases are TGTGCCAGCAGCCCAGGGAACGGGAGGACCTACGAGCAGTACTTC. Translated: CASSPGNGRTYEQYF.

The V call is TRBV6-6, the J call TRBJ2-7, with a possible D match to TRBD2 (5 bases). This CDR3 region has 15 residues. Trimming took off 0 bases at V and 3 bases at J, with 12 bases between the two ends. Germline-derived CDR1 and CDR2 are MNHNY and SVGAGI (reference sequence). DNA for the CDR3: TGTGCCAGCAGTTACTCGATCGGAGGAGACTACGAGCAGTACTTC. Protein sequence: CASSYSIGGDYEQYF.

This chain connects TRBV15 to TRBJ2-5; D may be TRBD2 (6 bases). The CDR3 covers 16 residues. Germline V gives CDR1 LNHNV, CDR2 YYDKDF (reference sequence). V was shortened by 0 bases and J by 1 base, with 12 bases between the two germline ends. CDR3 amino acids: CATSRDTRDFQETQYF. CDR3 nucleotides: TGTGCCACCAGCAGAGATACGAGGGACTTCCAAGAGACCCAGTACTTC.

The rearrangement joins TRBV9 to TRBJ2-6, with a tentative D call TRBD2 (5 bases). V lost 4 bases and J lost 4, with 15 bases in between. The CDR3 has 16 amino acids. From germline, CDR1 is SGDLS and CDR2 YYNGEE. DNA of the CDR3: TGTGCCAGCAGCCTCCGGGAAGTGGCCGGGGCCAACGTCCTGACTTTC. Its protein is CASSLREVAGANVLTF.

The rearrangement links TRBV7-2 to TRBJ2-7; D not resolved. Germline V gene lookup returns CDR1 SGHTA and CDR2 FQGNSA. The CDR3 contains 16 residues. V shed 3 bases and J shed 0 bases, with 15 bases lying between them. CDR3: CASSFGLNSVSYEQYF. The CDR3 nucleotides are TGTGCCAGCAGCTTCGGCCTCAACTCCGTCTCCTACGAGCAGTACTTC. The full variable domain, with the rest looked up from reference TRBV7-2 and TRBJ2-7, is GAGVSQSPSNKVTEKGKDVELRCDPISGHTALYWYRQSLGQGLEFLIYFQGNSAPDKSGLPSDRFSAERTGGSVSTLTIQRTQQEDSAVYLCASSFGLNSVSYEQYFGPGTRLTVT.

As DNA, the CDR3 is TGTGCCAGCAGTGTAACCGGGAAGAGCAATCAGCCCCAGCATTTT. Translated, it gives CASSVTGKSNQPQHF. The chain carries TRBV27 and TRBJ1-5; D gene uncertain. The germline V and J ends were trimmed by 5 bases and 1 base, with 12 bases remaining between them. The CDR3 is made up of 15 amino acids. Germline V gives CDR1 MNHEY, CDR2 SMNVEV (reference sequence).

The J gene is TRBJ2-1, the V gene TRBV29-1; TRBD2 agrees at 7 bases. Germline trimming cut 6 bases from V and 2 bases from J; bases unmatched to any gene: 4. This CDR3 has 13 amino acids. Germline CDR1 SQVTM, CDR2 ANQGSEA. CDR3: CSVSGLAYNEQFF. Written as DNA, the CDR3 is TGCAGCGTGTCTGGACTAGCCTACAATGAGCAGTTCTTC.

The V gene is TRBV10-3, the J gene TRBJ1-1, with TRBD1 as a possible D gene (6 bases). Germline CDR1 reads ENHRY; CDR2 reads SYGVKD. V was cut by 2 bases and J by 1 base, with 20 bases left in between. CDR3 length: 18 amino acids. This CDR3 is CAISERLMGDRPNTEAFF. In DNA, the CDR3 is TGTGCCATCAGTGAGAGACTCATGGGCGACAGGCCGAACACTGAAGCTTTCTTT.

This clone came up once. The CDR3 sequence is CASSQVKGRTGELFF. The DNA of the CDR3 is TGCGCCAGCAGCCAAGTGAAGGGCCGGACCGGGGAGCTGTTTTTT. The chain has TRBV4-1 and TRBJ2-2; D is uncertain. The CDR3 runs 15 residues. The V gene lost 1 base and the J gene lost 5 bases, with 11 bases spanning the gap. CDR1 is MGHRA, CDR2 YSYEKL, per germline.